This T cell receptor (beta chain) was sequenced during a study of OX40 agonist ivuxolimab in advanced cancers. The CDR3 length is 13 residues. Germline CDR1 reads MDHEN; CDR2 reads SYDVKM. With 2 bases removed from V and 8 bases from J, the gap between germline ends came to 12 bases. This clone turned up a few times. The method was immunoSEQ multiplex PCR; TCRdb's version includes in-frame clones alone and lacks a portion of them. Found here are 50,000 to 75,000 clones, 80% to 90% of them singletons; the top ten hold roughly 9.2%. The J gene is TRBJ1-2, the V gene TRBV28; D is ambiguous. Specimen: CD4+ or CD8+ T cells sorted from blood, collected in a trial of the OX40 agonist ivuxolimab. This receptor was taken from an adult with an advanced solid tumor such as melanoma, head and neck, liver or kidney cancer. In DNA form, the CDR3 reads TGTGCCAGCAGTTTACGAGACGGTCAAGGCTACACCTTC. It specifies CASSLRDGQGYTF.